These 6 T cell receptor beta chains were all obtained from the same sample, sequenced in a study of blood T cells in healthy people across ages. PCR was performed a second time for roughly 7 to 11 cycles using a sample-barcoded 5' primer and a J-beta primer mix. TCRdb re-derived calls from the 5' RACE reads in MiXCR, one entry per CDR3 protein. Of roughly 1 million distinct CDR3 sequences in the sample, approximately 25% were seen once. These data were also reused for a study on T cells of mothers and their children.

The specimen was blood. The receptors shown here come from a girl aged 2 to 9 in good health.

This clonotype was seen a few times. J is TRBJ1-5 and V is TRBV9; D is uncertain. The CDR3 is made up of 13 amino acids. Per germline, CDR1 SGDLS and CDR2 YYNGEE. Between the trimmed V and J ends, which lost 3 bases and 7 bases, there was a span of 11 bases. The CDR3: CASSGGSGQPQHF. For the CDR3, the DNA is TGTGCCAGCAGCGGAGGGTCGGGACAGCCCCAGCATTTT.

This clonotype has ten or more counts. This chain uses TRBV28 with TRBJ2-5, with TRBD1 matching over 8 bases. The J call is in doubt because the DNA end fits TRBJ2-7 better. Germline V gene lookup returns CDR1 MDHEN and CDR2 SYDVKM. The CDR3 runs to 15 residues. Here the CDR3 reads CASSLQGDRIYEQYF. The CDR3, as DNA: TGTGCCAGCAGCCTCCAAGGGGACAGGATCTACGAGCAGTACTTC.

This clonotype turned up a few times. The V gene is TRBV5-5, the J gene TRBJ1-4, with 8 bases fitting TRBD1. Germline V gene lookup returns CDR1 SGHKS and CDR2 YYEKEE (reference sequence). With 3 bases clipped from V and 7 bases from J, the junction kept 8 bases outside the gene matches. CDR3 size: 15 residues. CDR3 nucleotide sequence: TGTGCCAGCAGCTCCCCGGAGACAGGGGTTGAAAAACTGTTTTTT. This gives the protein CASSSPETGVEKLFF.

Here the CDR3 DNA reads TGCGCCAGCAGCTTGGATGGCATCGACAATGAGCAGTTCTTC. Encoded protein: CASSLDGIDNEQFF. J is TRBJ2-1 and V is TRBV5-1, with no clear D. The CDR3 consists of 14 residues. V lost 0 bases to trimming and J lost 5 bases, with 9 bases between them. Germline values: CDR1 SGHRS, CDR2 YFSETQ.

The chain uses TRBV5-1 and TRBJ1-2; D is perhaps TRBD1 (5 bases). Germline V gene sequence: CDR1 SGHRS, CDR2 YFSETQ. The V end was cut by 4 bases, the J end by 4 bases, with 11 bases between. This CDR3 is 13 amino acids long. This CDR3 is CASSPRDLYGYTF. In DNA, the CDR3 is TGCGCCAGCAGCCCCCGGGACCTCTATGGCTACACCTTC.

This clonotype was observed a few times. The genes are TRBV10-3 and TRBJ2-1; D is unresolved. Trimming pared 10 bases from V and 7 bases from J, leaving 20 bases between. The CDR3 contains 14 residues. The V gene's germline CDR1 is ENHRY and CDR2 SYGVKD. CDR3 nucleotides: TGTGCCACCCTTTTCGAAAACCCGGAAAATGAGCAGTTCTTC. It codes for CATLFENPENEQFF.